This T cell receptor beta chain was retrieved from a study of blood T cells in healthy people across ages (dated by TCRdb to the mid-2010s). In the study overall: In model experiments, roughly one uniquely barcoded TCR beta cDNA molecule per two T cells was captured by template switching. Using deep sequencing normalized with unique cDNA molecular identifiers, the study measured how TCR beta repertoire diversity changes with age. Donors were grouped into four age groups: young (average roughly 17 years), middle-aged (39), aged (approximately 58) and long-lived (around 82). To avoid experimental bias, donors of different ages were spread randomly across the sequencing lanes. The study analyzed two additional independent replicas of 1 million unique cDNA reads from the same blood draw for two donors, one aged 18 to 29 and one aged 80 or older.

Library creation used 5' RACE. The sequencer was an Illumina HiSeq 2500. The second PCR ran for about 6 to 11 cycles and used a J-beta primer mix along with a sample-barcoded 5' primer. Each TCR beta cDNA molecule received a unique molecular identifier from a template-switch 5' adaptor carrying 12 random nucleotides. Each sample yielded at least 2.5 million CDR3-containing paired-end reads. The Mint cDNA synthesis kit, primed by a TRBC-specific oligonucleotide, was used to synthesize first-strand cDNA from all RNA. After uracil-DNA glycosylase treatment, a first 18-cycle PCR used universal primers M1SS and BC2_uni_R on all cDNA. From the authors' description of their analysis: For normalization, 1 million high-quality reads, each with a distinct molecular identifier, were randomly selected from each sample. Reads with shared molecular identifiers were discarded instead of being binned into consensus sequences. CDR3 identification, clonotype clustering and error correction used MiTCR with a Q25 quality threshold and the strictest error-elimination algorithm. Lower-bound total TCR beta diversity was estimated with a nonparametric unseen species model using Euler transformation. TCRdb applied fastp at Q25 and MiXCR to the public reads, then kept only in-frame beta chains. Records with the same CDR3 protein are collapsed into one entry carrying the most frequent genes and DNA. These V and J calls originate from TCRdb's pipeline instead of the authors' own analysis. In this sample the table shows around 1,100,000 distinct CDR3 sequences, under 40% of which occur a single time. Around 13% of the sample lies in the top ten.

Notes on this clonotype: No antigen is known for it. Base qualities were left out, and no much larger clone turns up one base away.

V drops 1 base and J drops 1 base, leaving 13 bases in between. CDR1 SGHVS and CDR2 FNYEAQ were looked up in the germline V gene. The CDR3, cysteine through phenylalanine, is 16 amino acids long. Kept here is only the CDR3 DNA, which spans 48 bases and is read in frame from base 1. Donors were 39 systemically healthy Caucasian individuals from Russia aged 6 to 90 years. Each donor gave about 9.7 milliliters of peripheral blood, drawn into EDTA-treated Vacutainer tubes. Ficoll-Paque density-gradient centrifugation was used to isolate PBMCs, with at least 6.5 million per sample. Total RNA, at least 6 micrograms per sample, was extracted from PBMCs with Trizol reagent. Naive CD45RAhigh/CD27high T cell percentages were measured by flow cytometry on a PBMC aliquot from every donor. The full study reports these points: Because the CMV infection status of the donors was unknown, age-related changes in expanded clonotypes may potentially have been confounded. Bulk unsorted PBMC profiling prevented conclusive comparison of naive and antigen-experienced compartments. The long-lived group showed more naive CD4+ T cells, fewer expanded clones and increased TCR diversity than the aged group, suggesting age selection. There was a strong correlation between observed TCR beta diversity and the percentage of naive T cells measured by flow cytometry. Estimates of total diversity based on one million sequenced T cells were considered lower bounds and underestimates. As age increased, observed TCR beta diversity per million T cells dropped in a roughly linear way, and a significant reduction was already evident by age approximately 40.

The rearranged chain carries TRBV7-6 and TRBJ1-1; TRBD1 is a possible D gene, resting on 5 matching bases. This TCR was sampled from a man aged 18 to 30 in good health. Sequenced input: blood. The nucleotide sequence reads as follows: TGTGCCAGCAGCTTAGGACATTTAGGGGCGAACACTGAAGCTTTCTTT. This yields the protein CASSLGHLGANTEAFF. Supplemented by the reference TRBV7-6 and TRBJ1-1 proteins around the CDR3, the complete variable domain is GAGVSQSPRYKVTKRGQDVALRCDPISGHVSLYWYRQALGQGPEFLTYFNYEAQQDKSGLPNDRFSAERPEGSISTLTIQRTEQRDSAMYRCASSLGHLGANTEAFFGQGTRLTVV.